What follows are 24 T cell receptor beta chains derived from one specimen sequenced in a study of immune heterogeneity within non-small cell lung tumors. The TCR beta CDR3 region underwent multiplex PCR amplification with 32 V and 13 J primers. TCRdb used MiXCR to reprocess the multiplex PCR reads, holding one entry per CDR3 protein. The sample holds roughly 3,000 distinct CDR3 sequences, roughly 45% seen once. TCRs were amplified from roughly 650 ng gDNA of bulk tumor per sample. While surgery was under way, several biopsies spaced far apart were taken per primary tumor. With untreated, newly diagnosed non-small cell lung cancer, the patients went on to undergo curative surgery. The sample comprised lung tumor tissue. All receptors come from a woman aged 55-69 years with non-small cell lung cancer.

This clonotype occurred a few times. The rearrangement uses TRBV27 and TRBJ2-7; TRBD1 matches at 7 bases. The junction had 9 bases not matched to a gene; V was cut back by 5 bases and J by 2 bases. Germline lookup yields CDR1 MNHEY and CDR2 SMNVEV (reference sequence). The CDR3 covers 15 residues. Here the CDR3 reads CASSQIGQGAYEQYF. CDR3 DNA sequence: TGTGCCAGCAGTCAGATAGGGCAGGGGGCCTACGAGCAGTACTTC.

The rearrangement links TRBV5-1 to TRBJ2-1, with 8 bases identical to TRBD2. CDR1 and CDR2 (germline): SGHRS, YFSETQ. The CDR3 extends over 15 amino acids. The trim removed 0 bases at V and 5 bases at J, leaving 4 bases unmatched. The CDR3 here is CASSLELAANNEQFF. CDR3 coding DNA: TGCGCCAGCAGCTTGGAACTAGCGGCTAACAATGAGCAGTTCTTC.

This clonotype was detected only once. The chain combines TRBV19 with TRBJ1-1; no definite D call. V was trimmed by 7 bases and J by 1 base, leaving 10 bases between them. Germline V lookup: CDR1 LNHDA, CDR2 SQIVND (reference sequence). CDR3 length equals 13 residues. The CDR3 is CASTSARNTEAFF. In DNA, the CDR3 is TGTGCCAGTACAAGCGCCAGGAACACTGAAGCTTTCTTT. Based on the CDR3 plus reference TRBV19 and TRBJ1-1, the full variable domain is DGGITQSPKYLFRKEGQNVTLSCEQNLNHDAMYWYRQDPGQGLRLIYYSQIVNDFQKGDIAEGYSVSREKKESFPLTVTSAQKNPTAFYLCASTSARNTEAFFGQGTRLTVV.

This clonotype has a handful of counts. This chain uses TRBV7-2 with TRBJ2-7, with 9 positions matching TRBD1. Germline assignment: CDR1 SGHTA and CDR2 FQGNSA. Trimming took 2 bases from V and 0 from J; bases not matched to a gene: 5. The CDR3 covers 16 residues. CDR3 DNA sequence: TGTGCCAGCAGCTTAACTGGGACAGGGAGCTCCTACGAGCAGTACTTC. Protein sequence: CASSLTGTGSSYEQYF.

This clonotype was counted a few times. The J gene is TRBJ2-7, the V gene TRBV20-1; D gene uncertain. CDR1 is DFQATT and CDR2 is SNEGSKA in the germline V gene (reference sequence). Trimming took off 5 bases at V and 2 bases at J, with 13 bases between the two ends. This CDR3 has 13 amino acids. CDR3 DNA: TGCAGTGCTCATGATCCAACGACCTACGAGCAGTACTTC. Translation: CSAHDPTTYEQYF.

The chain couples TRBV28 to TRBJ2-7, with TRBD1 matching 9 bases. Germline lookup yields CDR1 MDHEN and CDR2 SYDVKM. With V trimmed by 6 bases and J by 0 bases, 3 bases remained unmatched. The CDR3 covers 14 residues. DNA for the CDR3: TGTGCCAGCAGCTGGACAGGGGCCTCCTACGAGCAGTACTTC. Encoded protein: CASSWTGASYEQYF.

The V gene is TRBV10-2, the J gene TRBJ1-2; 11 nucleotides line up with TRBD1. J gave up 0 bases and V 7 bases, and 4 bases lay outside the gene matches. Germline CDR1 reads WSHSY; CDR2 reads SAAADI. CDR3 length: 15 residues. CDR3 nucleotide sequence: TGCGCCAGCAATCCGGGACAGGGGGCTAACTATGGCTACACCTTC. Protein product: CASNPGQGANYGYTF.

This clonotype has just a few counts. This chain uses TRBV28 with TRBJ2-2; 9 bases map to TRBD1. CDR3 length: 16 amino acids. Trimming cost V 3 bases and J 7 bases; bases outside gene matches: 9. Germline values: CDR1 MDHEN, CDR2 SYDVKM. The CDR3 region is CASSLIDRGFGGELFF. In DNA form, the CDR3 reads TGTGCCAGCAGTTTGATCGACAGGGGGTTCGGCGGGGAGCTGTTTTTT.

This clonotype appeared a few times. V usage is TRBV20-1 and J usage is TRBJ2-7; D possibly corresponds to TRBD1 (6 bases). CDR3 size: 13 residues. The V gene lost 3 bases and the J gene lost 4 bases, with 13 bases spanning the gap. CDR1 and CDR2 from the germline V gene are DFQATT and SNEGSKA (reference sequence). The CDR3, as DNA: TGCAGTGCTAGCCAGACAGGTGCATACGAGCAGTACTTC. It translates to CSASQTGAYEQYF.

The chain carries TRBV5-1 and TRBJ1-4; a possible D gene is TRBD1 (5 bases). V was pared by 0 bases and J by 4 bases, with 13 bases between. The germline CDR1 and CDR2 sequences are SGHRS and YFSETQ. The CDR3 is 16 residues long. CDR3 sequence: CASSLAARVGNEKLFF. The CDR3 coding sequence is TGCGCCAGCAGCTTGGCGGCCAGGGTTGGTAATGAAAAACTGTTTTTT. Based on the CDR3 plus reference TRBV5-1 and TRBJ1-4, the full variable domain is KAGVTQTPRYLIKTRGQQVTLSCSPISGHRSVSWYQQTPGQGLQFLFEYFSETQRNKGNFPGRFSGRQFSNSRSEMNVSTLELGDSALYLCASSLAARVGNEKLFFGSGTQLSVL.

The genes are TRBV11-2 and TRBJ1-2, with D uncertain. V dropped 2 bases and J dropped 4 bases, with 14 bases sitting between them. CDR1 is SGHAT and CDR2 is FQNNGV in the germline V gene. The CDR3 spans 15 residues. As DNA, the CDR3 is TGTGCCAGCAGCTTACTGGCACGAGCGGCCTATGGCTACACCTTC. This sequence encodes CASSLLARAAYGYTF.

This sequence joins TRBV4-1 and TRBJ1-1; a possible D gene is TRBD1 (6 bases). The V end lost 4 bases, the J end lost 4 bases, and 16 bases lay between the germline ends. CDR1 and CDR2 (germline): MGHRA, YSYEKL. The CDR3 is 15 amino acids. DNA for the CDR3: TGCGCCAGCAGCCCAATACAGGGAGTGTCCACTGAAGCTTTCTTT. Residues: CASSPIQGVSTEAFF.

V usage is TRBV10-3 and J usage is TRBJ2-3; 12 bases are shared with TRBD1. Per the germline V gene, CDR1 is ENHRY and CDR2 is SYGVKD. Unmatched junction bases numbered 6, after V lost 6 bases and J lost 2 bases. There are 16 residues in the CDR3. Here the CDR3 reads CAISLGDRGLTDTQYF. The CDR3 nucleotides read TGTGCCATCAGCCTGGGGGACAGGGGGCTCACAGATACGCAGTATTTT.

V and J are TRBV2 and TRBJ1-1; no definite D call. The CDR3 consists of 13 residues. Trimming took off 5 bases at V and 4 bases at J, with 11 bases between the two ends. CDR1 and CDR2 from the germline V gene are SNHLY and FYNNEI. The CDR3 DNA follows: TGTGCCAGCAGTTACAAGGGAGGCACTGAAGCTTTCTTT. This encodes CASSYKGGTEAFF. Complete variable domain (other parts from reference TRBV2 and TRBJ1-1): EPEVTQTPSHQVTQMGQEVILRCVPISNHLYFYWYRQILGQKVEFLVSFYNNEISEKSEIFDDQFSVERPDGSNFTLKIRSTKLEDSAMYFCASSYKGGTEAFFGQGTRLTVV.

The CDR3 DNA sequence: TGTGCCATCAGTGGATACGCAGGGCTAAGCTCTGGAAACACCATATATTTT. Translating it yields CAISGYAGLSSGNTIYF. The V call is TRBV10-3, the J call TRBJ1-3, with D possibly being TRBD1 (5 bases). Germline assignment: CDR1 ENHRY and CDR2 SYGVKD. Trimming stripped 4 bases from V and 0 bases from J, with 16 bases between. The CDR3 contains 17 residues.

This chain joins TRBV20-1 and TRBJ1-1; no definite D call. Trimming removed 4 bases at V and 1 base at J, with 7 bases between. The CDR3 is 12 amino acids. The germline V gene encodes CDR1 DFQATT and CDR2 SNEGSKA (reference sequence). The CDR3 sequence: CSATTENTEAFF. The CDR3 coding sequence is TGCAGTGCTACTACAGAGAACACTGAAGCTTTCTTT.

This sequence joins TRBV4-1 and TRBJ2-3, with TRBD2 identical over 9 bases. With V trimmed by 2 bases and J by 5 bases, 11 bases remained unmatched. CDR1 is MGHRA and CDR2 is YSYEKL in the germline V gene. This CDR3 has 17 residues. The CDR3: CASSQQLSSGTIDTQYF. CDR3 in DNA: TGCGCCAGCAGCCAACAACTTTCTAGCGGGACGATAGATACGCAGTATTTT.

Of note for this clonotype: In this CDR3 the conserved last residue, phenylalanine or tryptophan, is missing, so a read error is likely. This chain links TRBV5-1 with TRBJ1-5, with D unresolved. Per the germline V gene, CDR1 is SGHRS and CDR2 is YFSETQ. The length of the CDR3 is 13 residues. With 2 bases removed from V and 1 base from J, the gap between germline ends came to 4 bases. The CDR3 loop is CASSLRSNQPQHL. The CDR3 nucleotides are TGCGCCAGCAGCTTAAGGAGCAATCAGCCCCAGCATCTT.

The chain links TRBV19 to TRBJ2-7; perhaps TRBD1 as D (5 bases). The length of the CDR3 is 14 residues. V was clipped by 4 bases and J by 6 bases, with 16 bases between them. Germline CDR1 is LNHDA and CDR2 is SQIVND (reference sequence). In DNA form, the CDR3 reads TGTGCCAGTAGTAATCGGCAGGGCCTACTCGAGCAGTACTTC. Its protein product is CASSNRQGLLEQYF. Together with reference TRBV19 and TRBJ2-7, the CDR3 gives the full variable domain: DGGITQSPKYLFRKEGQNVTLSCEQNLNHDAMYWYRQDPGQGLRLIYYSQIVNDFQKGDIAEGYSVSREKKESFPLTVTSAQKNPTAFYLCASSNRQGLLEQYFGPGTRLTVT.

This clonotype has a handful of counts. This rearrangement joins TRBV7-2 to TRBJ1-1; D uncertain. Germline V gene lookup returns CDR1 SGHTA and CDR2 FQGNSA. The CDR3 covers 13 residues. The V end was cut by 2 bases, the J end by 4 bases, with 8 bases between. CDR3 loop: CASSLYSLTEAFF. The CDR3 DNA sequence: TGTGCCAGCAGCTTATACAGCCTCACTGAAGCTTTCTTT.

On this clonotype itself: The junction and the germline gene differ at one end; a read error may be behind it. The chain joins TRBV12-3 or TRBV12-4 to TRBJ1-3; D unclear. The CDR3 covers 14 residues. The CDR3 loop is CASSSILSGNTIYF. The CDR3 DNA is TGTGCCAGTAGTTCCATTCTCTCTGGAAACACCATATATTTT.

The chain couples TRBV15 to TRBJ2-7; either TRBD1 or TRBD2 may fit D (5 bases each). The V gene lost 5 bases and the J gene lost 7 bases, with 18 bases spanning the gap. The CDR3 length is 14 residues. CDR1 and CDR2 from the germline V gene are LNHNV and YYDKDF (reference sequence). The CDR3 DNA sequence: TGTGCCACCAGCCCTGGGGCGAGCACGGGGGAGCAGTACTTC. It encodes CATSPGASTGEQYF.

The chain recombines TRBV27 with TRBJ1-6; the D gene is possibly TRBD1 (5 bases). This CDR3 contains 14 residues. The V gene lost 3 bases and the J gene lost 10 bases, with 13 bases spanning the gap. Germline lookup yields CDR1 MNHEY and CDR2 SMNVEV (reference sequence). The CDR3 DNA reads TGTGCCAGCAGTTTCTCAATGGACACATCACCCCTCCACTTT. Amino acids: CASSFSMDTSPLHF.

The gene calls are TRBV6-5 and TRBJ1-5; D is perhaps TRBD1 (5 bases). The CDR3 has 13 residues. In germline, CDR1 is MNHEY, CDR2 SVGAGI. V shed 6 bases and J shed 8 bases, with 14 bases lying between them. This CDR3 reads CASRLQAEEPQHF. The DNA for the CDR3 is TGTGCCAGCAGATTACAGGCCGAGGAGCCCCAGCATTTT.